Presented here are 21 T cell receptor beta chains from one specimen sequenced in a study of T cells after yellow fever vaccination. Each CDR3 protein is one row after TCRdb ran MiXCR on the 5' RACE reads. The sample has about 400,000 distinct CDR3 sequences; roughly 6.1% are singletons. The sample here was PBMCs, taken 5 days after the yellow fever booster vaccination. The receptors stem from a man aged 25-45 years who received the YFV17D yellow fever vaccine.

This clonotype was seen a few times. This chain links TRBV20-1 with TRBJ2-2; D unclear. This CDR3 is built from 11 residues. CDR1 is DFQATT and CDR2 is SNEGSKA in the germline V gene (reference sequence). V shed 3 bases and J shed 3 bases, with 2 bases lying between them. This chain's CDR3 is CSARDTGELFF. The CDR3 DNA reads as TGCAGTGCTAGGGACACCGGGGAGCTGTTTTTT.

This clonotype was counted many times. V is TRBV14 and J is TRBJ2-7; 7 nucleotides match TRBD2. The CDR3 covers 13 residues. The germline gives CDR1 SGHDN, CDR2 FVKESK. Trimming took 0 bases from V and 12 from J; bases not matched to a gene: 8. The CDR3 DNA sequence: TGTGCCAGCAGCCAAGACCTAGGACTAGACCTGTACTTC. This sequence encodes CASSQDLGLDLYF.

V is TRBV12-3 or TRBV12-4 and J is TRBJ1-3, with D unclear. With 8 bases removed from V and 0 bases from J, the gap between germline ends came to 11 bases. The CDR3 is 14 residues long. CDR3 nucleotides: TGTGCCAGCGGCTTTTCGGCCTCTGGAAACACCATATATTTT. It yields the protein CASGFSASGNTIYF.

This clonotype has at least ten counts. The V call is TRBV24-1, the J call TRBJ2-7; D is uncertain. This CDR3 has 12 amino acids. Germline V gene data show CDR1 as KGHDR and CDR2 as SFDVKD. The V and J ends lost 1 base and 9 bases respectively, with 9 bases between them. The CDR3 is CATSDLGPRQYF. CDR3 sequence (DNA): TGTGCCACCAGTGATTTAGGGCCTCGGCAGTACTTC.

The chain couples TRBV6-2 or TRBV6-3 to TRBJ2-3; TRBD2 matches at 11 bases. From germline, CDR1 is MNHEY and CDR2 SVGEGT. The CDR3 totals 16 residues. Trimming cost V 5 bases and J 6 bases; bases outside gene matches: 10. CDR3 loop: CASSKSTSGRTDTQYF. For the CDR3, the DNA is TGTGCCAGCAGTAAGTCTACTAGCGGGAGAACGGATACGCAGTATTTT.

The chain links TRBV7-8 to TRBJ1-2, with TRBD1 identical over 7 bases. The CDR3 loop spans 16 amino acids. Per germline, CDR1 SGHVS and CDR2 FQNEAQ. The V and J ends lost 5 bases and 0 bases, in that order; junction bases with no gene match: 9. The CDR3 reads CASSKRTGESNYGYTF. The CDR3, as DNA: TGTGCCAGCAGCAAACGAACAGGGGAATCTAACTATGGCTACACCTTC.

The CDR3 DNA reads TGCAGTGCTTGGGGCAGTTCCTACGAGCAGTACTTC. It encodes CSAWGSSYEQYF. V usage is TRBV20-1 and J usage is TRBJ2-7; a possible D gene is TRBD1 (5 bases). Germline CDR1 reads DFQATT; CDR2 reads SNEGSKA (reference sequence). Trimming removed 5 bases at V and 1 base at J, with 9 bases between. The CDR3 runs 12 residues.

This clonotype occurred many times. V usage is TRBV28 and J usage is TRBJ2-3, with D tentatively TRBD1 (6 bases). Germline V gene lookup returns CDR1 MDHEN and CDR2 SYDVKM. Trimming pared 6 bases from V and 3 bases from J, leaving 19 bases between. The CDR3 runs to 16 residues. The DNA of the CDR3 is TGTGCCAGCAGCCCAGCAGGGGAAGGAAGGACAGATACGCAGTATTTT. This sequence encodes CASSPAGEGRTDTQYF.

In its sample, this clonotype was seen many times. The rearrangement links TRBV3-1 to TRBJ2-7; no firm D call. Germline V gene data show CDR1 as LGHDT and CDR2 as YNNKEL (reference sequence). The length of the CDR3 is 14 residues. V lost 1 base, J lost 4 bases, and 11 bases lay in between. CDR3 residues: CASSQGLTRYEQYF. The CDR3, as DNA: TGTGCCAGCAGCCAAGGTCTGACCAGGTACGAGCAGTACTTC.

The sample holds many counts of this clonotype. The CDR3 DNA sequence: TGTGCCACCAGTGAACCGGGAGACGGTGAGCAGTTCTTC. Amino acid sequence: CATSEPGDGEQFF. V and J are TRBV24-1 and TRBJ2-1; a possible D gene is TRBD2 (6 bases). Germline values: CDR1 KGHDR, CDR2 SFDVKD. The CDR3 runs to 13 residues. V was trimmed by 4 bases and J by 9 bases, leaving 12 bases between them.

The genes are TRBV10-3 and TRBJ2-2; TRBD2 aligns across 9 bases. Germline V CDR1 and CDR2: ENHRY, SYGVKD. Trimming at V came to 10 bases and at J to 0 bases, leaving 3 bases not matched to a gene. This CDR3 spans 14 amino acids. The CDR3 region is CASLAGPNTGELFF. DNA for the CDR3: TGTGCCAGCCTAGCGGGGCCGAACACCGGGGAGCTGTTTTTT.

This clonotype was seen only a few times. The chain links TRBV7-2 to TRBJ2-2, with no clear D. CDR1 is SGHTA, CDR2 FQGNSA, per germline. The CDR3 spans 12 residues. CDR3 amino acids: CASMAHTGELFF. CDR3 sequence (DNA): TGTGCTAGTATGGCCCACACCGGGGAGCTGTTTTTT.

This clonotype was seen only a few times. This chain joins TRBV29-1 and TRBJ2-7, with a tentative D call TRBD2 (6 bases). Germline V lookup: CDR1 SQVTM, CDR2 ANQGSEA. The length of the CDR3 is 13 residues. Trimming took off 3 bases at V and 5 bases at J, with 14 bases between the two ends. CDR3 loop: CSVDGGAVHEQYF. The CDR3, as DNA: TGCAGCGTTGATGGAGGGGCGGTGCACGAGCAGTACTTC.

In its sample, this clonotype was seen many times. V usage is TRBV6-5 and J usage is TRBJ2-2; D might be TRBD1 or TRBD2, each matching 5 bases. The CDR3 length is 15 residues. Germline assignment: CDR1 MNHEY and CDR2 SVGAGI. V dropped 2 bases and J dropped 2 bases, with 9 bases sitting between them. The CDR3 sequence is CASSYGTVNTGELFF. The CDR3, as DNA: TGTGCCAGCAGTTACGGGACGGTTAACACCGGGGAGCTGTTTTTT.

At least ten counts were recorded for this clonotype. The chain carries TRBV10-3 and TRBJ2-3; weak D call: TRBD2 (6 bases). There are 15 residues in the CDR3. V was cut by 7 bases and J by 3 bases, with 17 bases left in between. Germline CDR1 ENHRY, CDR2 SYGVKD. In DNA, the CDR3 is TGTGCCATCACCGAGGAGGGACCCCAGACAGATACGCAGTATTTT. Protein product: CAITEEGPQTDTQYF.

Many counts were recorded for this clonotype. The J gene is TRBJ2-3, the V gene TRBV3-1; D unresolved. Per germline, CDR1 LGHDT and CDR2 YNNKEL (reference sequence). V was clipped by 0 bases and J by 6 bases, with 7 bases between them. CDR3 length: 13 amino acids. CDR3 sequence reads: CASSQEYPDTQYF. The CDR3, as DNA: TGTGCCAGCAGCCAAGAGTATCCGGATACGCAGTATTTT.

This clonotype was recorded many times. This chain links TRBV20-1 with TRBJ2-2; D unresolved. CDR3 length: 15 residues. The V gene lost 0 bases and the J gene lost 0 bases, with 8 bases spanning the gap. Germline V lookup: CDR1 DFQATT, CDR2 SNEGSKA (reference sequence). The CDR3: CSARDLASNTGELFF. The CDR3 DNA follows: TGCAGTGCTAGAGATCTGGCATCGAACACCGGGGAGCTGTTTTTT.

This clonotype was counted between two and nine times. The V gene is TRBV7-9, the J gene TRBJ2-5; 7 bases align to TRBD1. The V segment lost 2 bases and the J segment 5 bases; nucleotides outside the gene matches: 5. The CDR3 is 14 amino acids. Germline V gene data show CDR1 as SEHNR and CDR2 as FQNEAQ (reference sequence). The CDR3 region is CASSLLQGMETQYF. The CDR3 bases are TGTGCCAGCAGCTTATTACAGGGGATGGAGACCCAGTACTTC.

At least ten counts were recorded for this clonotype. The rearrangement uses TRBV14 and TRBJ2-5; D gene ambiguous. The germline V and J ends were trimmed by 5 bases and 5 bases, with 9 bases remaining between them. This CDR3 has 12 residues. Germline CDR1 and CDR2: SGHDN and FVKESK. The CDR3 loop reads CASSAARETQYF. CDR3 DNA: TGTGCCAGCAGCGCCGCTAGGGAGACCCAGTACTTC.

This clonotype has more than one count but fewer than ten. The chain joins TRBV16 to TRBJ2-7, with 7 bases that match TRBD2. V trimming: 2 bases; J trimming: 2 bases; junction bases outside the gene matches: 6. The CDR3 is 15 amino acids. Germline assignment: CDR1 KGHSY and CDR2 FQNENV. The CDR3: CASSQLLAGAYEQYF. The DNA of the CDR3 is TGTGCCAGCAGCCAACTGCTCGCGGGGGCCTACGAGCAGTACTTC.

This clonotype showed up just a few times. The chain combines TRBV29-1 with TRBJ2-7, with a weak D call TRBD2 (5 bases). Germline loops: CDR1 SQVTM, CDR2 ANQGSEA. Trimming stripped 5 bases from V and 2 bases from J, with 22 bases between. CDR3 length equals 16 residues. DNA for the CDR3: TGCAGCGTTTTTTCCGCGAATCGGGGTTTCGCCTACGAGCAGTACTTC. Translating it yields CSVFSANRGFAYEQYF.